What follows is one T cell receptor beta chain and its context. The CDR3 loop spans 17 amino acids. CDR1 is MGHDK and CDR2 is SYGVNS in the germline V gene. Trimming removed 5 bases at V and 0 bases at J, with 17 bases between. Clones were read by immunoSEQ multiplex PCR, and TCRdb kept only the in-frame ones, dropping some. The top ten clones hold under 5.5% of a sample with roughly 140,000 clones, about 90% of them seen once. The data were obtained in a study of T cell responses to AZD1222 COVID-19 vaccine. This sequence originates from an adult in good health. The chain carries TRBV25-1 and TRBJ1-3; D may be TRBD1 (6 bases). This specimen consisted of peripheral blood, obtained on day 0 of AZD1222 vaccination. CDR3 sequence (DNA): TGTGCCAGCAGTAATCGGGACACTCTGCTCTCTGGAAACACCATATATTTT. Residues: CASSNRDTLLSGNTIYF.